This entry lists 7 T cell receptor beta chains sequenced from one sample in a study of T cell repertoires in cytomegalovirus infection. These TCRs' antigens remain unknown. Via MiXCR, TCRdb re-called the reads, giving one row per CDR3 protein. This sample yields roughly 860,000 distinct CDR3 sequences, of which approximately 30% are seen a single time; around 12% belongs to the top ten. The source was cultured CD8+ T cells from PBMCs, collected from culture after CMV antigen stimulation. These receptors were taken from a human donor in good health (CMV status not recorded). Some clones in this sample may be carry-over from other donors' samples.

The chain combines TRBV20-1 with TRBJ1-2, with TRBD1 matching 7 bases. The junction had 6 bases not matched to a gene; V was cut back by 4 bases and J by 1 base. CDR1 is DFQATT and CDR2 is SNEGSKA in the germline V gene (reference sequence). The CDR3 has 14 residues. Written as DNA, the CDR3 is TGCAGTGCTATACCGGGACAGAATAACTATGGCTACACCTTC. Amino acids: CSAIPGQNNYGYTF.

This clonotype was seen a single time. The V call is TRBV7-9, the J call TRBJ2-6, with D tentatively TRBD2 (6 bases). The length of the CDR3 is 19 residues. The germline CDR1 and CDR2 sequences are SEHNR and FQNEAQ (reference sequence). V dropped 5 bases and J dropped 2 bases, with 22 bases sitting between them. CDR3 protein: CASSTKKSTTGAGANVLTF. CDR3 DNA sequence: TGTGCCAGCAGCACAAAGAAATCTACCACGGGGGCTGGGGCCAACGTCCTGACTTTC.

V and J are TRBV12-3 or TRBV12-4 and TRBJ1-4; weak D call: TRBD1 (5 bases). Deletions cut 3 bases from V and 5 bases from J, with 19 bases between. This CDR3 has 17 amino acids. In DNA form, the CDR3 reads TGTGCCAGCAGTTTTGAACTTAGGGGCTCGCGAAATGAAAAACTGTTTTTT. This codes for CASSFELRGSRNEKLFF.

The chain carries TRBV6-5 and TRBJ1-3; a possible D gene is TRBD1 (5 bases). Trimming stripped 0 bases from V and 0 bases from J, with 12 bases between. The germline V gene encodes CDR1 MNHEY and CDR2 SVGAGI. The length of the CDR3 is 17 residues. CDR3 in DNA: TGTGCCAGCAGTTACTCGGGGAGGGGATTCTCTGGAAACACCATATATTTT. Translated, it gives CASSYSGRGFSGNTIYF.

CDR3 protein: CASSISDLSNQPQHF. DNA of the CDR3: TGTGCCAGTAGTATCTCAGACCTTAGCAATCAGCCCCAGCATTTT. This sequence joins TRBV19 and TRBJ1-5; D remains ambiguous. Germline V gene sequence: CDR1 LNHDA, CDR2 SQIVND (reference sequence). This CDR3 region has 15 residues. V was clipped by 3 bases and J by 0 bases, with 9 bases between them.

The chain joins TRBV27 to TRBJ2-1; D might be TRBD2 (6 bases). Trimming left V 7 bases short and J 7 bases short, with 20 bases between. Germline V gene sequence: CDR1 MNHEY, CDR2 SMNVEV (reference sequence). The CDR3 sequence is 15 residues long. The CDR3 here is CASMGNPGGLNEQFF. The CDR3, as DNA: TGTGCCAGCATGGGGAACCCCGGGGGTCTTAATGAGCAGTTCTTC.

This clonotype appeared many times. The chain combines TRBV6-6 with TRBJ1-2, with D possibly being TRBD1 (6 bases). CDR3 size: 17 residues. Germline V gives CDR1 MNHNY, CDR2 SVGAGI (reference sequence). V lost 5 bases to trimming and J lost 4 bases, with 23 bases between them. CDR3 bases: TGTGCCAGCAGTCCTAGGGGGTACAGGGACGGCAGCTATGGCTACACCTTC. Protein sequence: CASSPRGYRDGSYGYTF.